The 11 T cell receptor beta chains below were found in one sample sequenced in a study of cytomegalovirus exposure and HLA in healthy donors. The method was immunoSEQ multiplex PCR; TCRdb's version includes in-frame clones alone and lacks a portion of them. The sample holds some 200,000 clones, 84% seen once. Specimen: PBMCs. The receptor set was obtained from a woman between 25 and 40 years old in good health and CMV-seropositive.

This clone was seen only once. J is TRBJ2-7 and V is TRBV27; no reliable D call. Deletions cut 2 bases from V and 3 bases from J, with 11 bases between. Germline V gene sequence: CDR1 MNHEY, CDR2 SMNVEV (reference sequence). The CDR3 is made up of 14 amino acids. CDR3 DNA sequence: TGTGCCAGCAGTTTAGGCAGCAGAGGCTACGAGCAGTACTTC. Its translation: CASSLGSRGYEQYF.

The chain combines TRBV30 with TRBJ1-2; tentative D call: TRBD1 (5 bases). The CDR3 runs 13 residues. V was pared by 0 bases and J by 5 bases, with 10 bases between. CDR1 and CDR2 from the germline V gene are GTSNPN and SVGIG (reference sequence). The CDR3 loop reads CAWSVDSTYGYTF. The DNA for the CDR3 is TGTGCCTGGAGTGTTGACAGCACTTATGGCTACACCTTC.

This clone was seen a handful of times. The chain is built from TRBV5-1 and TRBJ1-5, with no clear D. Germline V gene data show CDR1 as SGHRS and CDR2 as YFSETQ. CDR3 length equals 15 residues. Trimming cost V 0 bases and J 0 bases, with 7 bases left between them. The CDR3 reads CASSLAGNSNQPQHF. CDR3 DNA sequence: TGCGCCAGCAGCTTGGCCGGTAATAGCAATCAGCCCCAGCATTTT.

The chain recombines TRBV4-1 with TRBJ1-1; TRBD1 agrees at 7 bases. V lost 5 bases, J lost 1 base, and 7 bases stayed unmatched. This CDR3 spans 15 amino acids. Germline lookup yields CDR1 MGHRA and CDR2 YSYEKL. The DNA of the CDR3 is TGCGCCAGCAGCAAAACAGGGGAGACGAACACTGAAGCTTTCTTT. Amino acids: CASSKTGETNTEAFF.

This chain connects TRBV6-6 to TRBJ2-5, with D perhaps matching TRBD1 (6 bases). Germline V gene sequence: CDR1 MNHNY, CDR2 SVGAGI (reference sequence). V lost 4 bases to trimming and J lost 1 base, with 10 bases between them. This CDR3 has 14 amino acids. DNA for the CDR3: TGTGCCAGCAGTTTTGGACAGCTCCAAGAGACCCAGTACTTC. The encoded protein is CASSFGQLQETQYF.

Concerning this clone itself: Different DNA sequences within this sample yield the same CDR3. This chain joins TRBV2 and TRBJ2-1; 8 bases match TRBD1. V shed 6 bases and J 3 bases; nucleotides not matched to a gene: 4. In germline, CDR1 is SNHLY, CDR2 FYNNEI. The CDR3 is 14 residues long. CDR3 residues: CASSGQGGYNEQFF. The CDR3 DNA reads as TGTGCCAGCAGCGGACAGGGAGGCTACAATGAGCAGTTCTTC. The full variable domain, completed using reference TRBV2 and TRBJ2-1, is EPEVTQTPSHQVTQMGQEVILRCVPISNHLYFYWYRQILGQKVEFLVSFYNNEISEKSEIFDDQFSVERPDGSNFTLKIRSTKLEDSAMYFCASSGQGGYNEQFFGPGTRLTVL.

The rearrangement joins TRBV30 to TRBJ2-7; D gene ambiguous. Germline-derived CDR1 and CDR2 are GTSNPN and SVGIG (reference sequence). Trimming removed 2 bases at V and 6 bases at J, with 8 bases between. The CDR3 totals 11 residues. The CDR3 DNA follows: TGTGCCTGGAGTAAGTTGAGCGAGCAGTACTTC. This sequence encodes CAWSKLSEQYF.

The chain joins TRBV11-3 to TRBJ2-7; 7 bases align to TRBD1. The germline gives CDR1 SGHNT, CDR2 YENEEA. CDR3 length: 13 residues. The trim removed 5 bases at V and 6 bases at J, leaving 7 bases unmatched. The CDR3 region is CASSLDREREQYF. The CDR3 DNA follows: TGTGCCAGCAGCCTCGACAGGGAACGCGAGCAGTACTTC.

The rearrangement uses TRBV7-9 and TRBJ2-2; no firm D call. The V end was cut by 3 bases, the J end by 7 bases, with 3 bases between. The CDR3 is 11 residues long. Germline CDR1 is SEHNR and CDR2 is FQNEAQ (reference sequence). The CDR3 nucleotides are TGTGCCAGCAGCTTCGGCGGGGAGCTGTTTTTT. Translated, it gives CASSFGGELFF. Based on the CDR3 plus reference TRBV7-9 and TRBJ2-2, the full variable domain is DTGVSQNPRHKITKRGQNVTFRCDPISEHNRLYWYRQTLGQGPEFLTYFQNEAQLEKSRLLSDRFSAERPKGSFSTLEIQRTEQGDSAMYLCASSFGGELFFGEGSRLTVL.

This CDR3 is CASSGTSGTLEQFF. The CDR3, as DNA: TGTGCCAGCAGCGGGACTAGCGGGACGCTTGAGCAGTTCTTC. This chain connects TRBV9 to TRBJ2-1, with TRBD2 matching 12 bases. CDR1 and CDR2 from the germline V gene are SGDLS and YYNGEE. Germline trimming cut 3 bases from V and 9 bases from J; bases unmatched to any gene: 4. This CDR3 spans 14 amino acids.

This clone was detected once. CDR3 amino acids: CASSPYGGAPSNEQFF. The DNA for the CDR3 is TGTGCCAGCAGCCCCTATGGAGGGGCCCCCTCCAATGAGCAGTTCTTC. The chain couples TRBV7-8 to TRBJ2-1, with D perhaps matching TRBD2 (6 bases). The CDR3 length is 16 residues. The V gene's germline CDR1 is SGHVS and CDR2 FQNEAQ. V shed 5 bases and J shed 6 bases, with 20 bases lying between them.